This record looks at one T cell receptor beta chain sequence and its context. The data were obtained in a study of immune evolution from preneoplasia to lung adenocarcinoma. TCRdb keeps only in-frame clones here, not all; method: immunoSEQ multiplex PCR. The sample lists some 15,000 clones; 70% to 90% were seen once. H&E slides confirmed each diagnosis, reviewed by two pathologists independently. Losses at the gene ends were 3 bases for V and 0 bases for J; bases not matched to a gene: 2. Germline loops: CDR1 SGHNT, CDR2 YYREEE (reference sequence). This CDR3 is 16 amino acids long. Source material: FFPE minimally invasive lung adenocarcinoma tissue. The rearrangement joins TRBV5-4 to TRBJ1-3, with 11 nucleotides matching TRBD1. The receptor was derived from a person aged 65-85 years with lung adenocarcinoma. The CDR3 is CASSSGTGGSGNTIYF. CDR3 nucleotide sequence: TGTGCCAGCAGCTCCGGGACAGGGGGCTCTGGAAACACCATATATTTT.